The 3 T cell receptor beta chains reported below all come from one sample, sequenced in a study of cytomegalovirus exposure and HLA in healthy donors. Researchers ran the PCR with 60 Vbeta and 13 Jbeta primers. Sequencing was performed with immunoSEQ multiplex PCR; in TCRdb, only in-frame clones are kept and a portion is missing. The table shows over 100,000 clones, with over 65% occurring only once. Sequenced sample: PBMCs. The receptors come from a female donor in good health and CMV-seronegative.

V and J are TRBV11-2 and TRBJ2-1; the D gene is possibly TRBD2 (6 bases). The CDR3 contains 19 residues. Per germline, CDR1 SGHAT and CDR2 FQNNGV. V was shortened by 1 base and J by 0 bases, with 19 bases between the two germline ends. CDR3 nucleotides: TGTGCCAGCAGCTTAGTAGCCCGACTAGGGCCGAGCTCCTACAATGAGCAGTTCTTC. It yields the protein CASSLVARLGPSSYNEQFF.

This clone was observed once. This rearrangement joins TRBV15 to TRBJ1-1, with TRBD1 matching 8 bases. This CDR3 has 14 amino acids. CDR1 and CDR2 (germline): LNHNV, YYDKDF (reference sequence). With V trimmed by 4 bases and J by 6 bases, 7 bases remained unmatched. The DNA for the CDR3 is TGTGCCACCAGCATCAGGGACAGGTTCCCTGAAGCTTTCTTT. This codes for CATSIRDRFPEAFF.

The rearrangement uses TRBV5-1 and TRBJ1-1, with D perhaps matching TRBD1 (5 bases). In germline, CDR1 is SGHRS, CDR2 YFSETQ. The V end lost 7 bases, the J end lost 7 bases, and 11 bases lay between the germline ends. The CDR3 consists of 11 residues. The CDR3 nucleotides are TGCGCCAGCCGGGGGAGCAGTGAAGCTTTCTTT. As protein: CASRGSSEAFF.